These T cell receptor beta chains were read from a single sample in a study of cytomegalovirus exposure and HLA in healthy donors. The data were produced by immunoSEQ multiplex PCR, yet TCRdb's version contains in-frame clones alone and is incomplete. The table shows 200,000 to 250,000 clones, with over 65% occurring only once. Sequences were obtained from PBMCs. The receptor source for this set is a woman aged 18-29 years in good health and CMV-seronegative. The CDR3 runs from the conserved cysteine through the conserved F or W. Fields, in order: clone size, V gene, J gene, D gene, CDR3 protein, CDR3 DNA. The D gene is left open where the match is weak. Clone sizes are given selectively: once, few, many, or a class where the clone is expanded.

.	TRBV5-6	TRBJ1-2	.	CASSLGASIKMAYGYTF	TGTGCCAGCAGCTTGGGTGCCAGCATAAAGATGGCCTATGGCTACACCTTC
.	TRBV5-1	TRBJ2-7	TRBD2	CASSLKGLAAEYSYEQYF	TGCGCCAGCAGCTTGAAAGGACTAGCGGCGGAGTACTCCTACGAGCAGTACTTC
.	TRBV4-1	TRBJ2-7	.	CASSLRVPLPHEQYF	TGCGCCAGCAGCCTGAGGGTACCGCTCCCCCACGAGCAGTACTTC
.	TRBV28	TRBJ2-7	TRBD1	CASSSGTGWYEQYF	TGTGCCAGCAGTTCCGGGACAGGGTGGTACGAGCAGTACTTC
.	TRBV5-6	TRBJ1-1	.	CASSFWGMGYTEAFF	TGTGCCAGCAGCTTTTGGGGGATGGGGTACACTGAAGCTTTCTTT
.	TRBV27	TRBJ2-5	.	CASSPAPRSVVGIAQYF	TGTGCCAGCAGTCCCGCCCCCCGGAGCGTGGTGGGGATTGCCCAGTACTTC
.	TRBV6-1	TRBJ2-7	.	CASRPRDTNSYEQYF	TGTGCCAGCAGGCCCCGGGACACTAACTCCTACGAGCAGTACTTC
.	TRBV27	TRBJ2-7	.	CASRGGWVDEQYF	TGTGCCAGCAGGGGGGGTTGGGTCGACGAGCAGTACTTC
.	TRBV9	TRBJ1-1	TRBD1	CASSGRDRSMNTEAFF	TGTGCCAGCAGCGGACGGGACAGGAGTATGAACACTGAAGCTTTCTTT
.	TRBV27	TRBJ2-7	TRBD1	CASSPADRGSNEQYF	TGTGCCAGCAGTCCGGCGGACAGGGGGAGCAACGAGCAGTACTTC
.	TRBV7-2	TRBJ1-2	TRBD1	CASSLQGAGNYGYTF	TGTGCCAGCAGCTTACAGGGGGCGGGTAACTATGGCTACACCTTC
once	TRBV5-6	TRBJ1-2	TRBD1	CASSTGQGTIGYTF	TGTGCCAGCAGCACGGGACAGGGGACTATTGGCTACACCTTC
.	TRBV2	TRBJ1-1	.	CASGAGVNTEAFF	TGTGCCAGCGGGGCTGGAGTGAACACTGAAGCTTTCTTT
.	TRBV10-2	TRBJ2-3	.	CASSESPSTDTQYF	TGCGCCAGCAGTGAGTCCCCTAGCACAGATACGCAGTATTTT
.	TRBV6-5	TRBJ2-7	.	CASSLTGNYEQYF	TGTGCCAGCAGTCTGACGGGGAACTACGAGCAGTACTTC
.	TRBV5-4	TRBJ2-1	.	CASSLINEQFF	TGTGCCAGCAGCCTAATTAATGAGCAGTTCTTC
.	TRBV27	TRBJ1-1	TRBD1	CASSLSRTGQPEAFF	TGTGCCAGCAGTTTAAGTCGGACGGGACAGCCTGAAGCTTTCTTT
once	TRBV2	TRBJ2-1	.	CASSVMDEQFF	TGTGCCAGCAGTGTGATGGATGAGCAGTTCTTC
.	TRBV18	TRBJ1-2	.	CASSSGLNYGYTF	TGTGCCAGCTCATCTGGACTTAACTATGGCTACACCTTC
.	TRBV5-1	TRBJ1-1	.	CASSPGPQNTEAFF	TGCGCCAGCAGCCCCGGGCCGCAGAACACTGAAGCTTTCTTT
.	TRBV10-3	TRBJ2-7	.	CAILAGTSYEQYF	TGTGCCATCCTGGCCGGGACCTCCTACGAGCAGTACTTC
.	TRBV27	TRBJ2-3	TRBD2	CAIGTSGGAGTDTQYF	TGTGCCATAGGGACTAGCGGGGGGGCGGGCACAGATACGCAGTATTTT
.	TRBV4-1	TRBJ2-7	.	CASGPPGGGRSYEQYF	TGCGCCAGCGGACCGCCCGGGGGCGGCCGTTCCTACGAGCAGTACTTC
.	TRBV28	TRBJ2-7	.	CASRLRGGREQYF	TGTGCCAGCAGACTTAGGGGGGGCAGGGAGCAGTACTTC
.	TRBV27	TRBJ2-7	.	CASRRSRDTFTYEQYF	TGTGCCAGCAGGAGAAGCCGGGACACATTCACCTACGAGCAGTACTTC
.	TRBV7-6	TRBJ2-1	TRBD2	CASSLAPSGGYNEQFF	TGTGCCAGCAGCTTAGCGCCTAGCGGGGGATACAATGAGCAGTTCTTC
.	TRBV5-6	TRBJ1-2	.	CASSFSSGDGYTF	TGTGCCAGCAGCTTTTCTTCGGGAGACGGCTACACCTTC
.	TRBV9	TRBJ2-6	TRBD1	CASSTTGGDRGPGANVLTF	TGTGCCAGCAGCACCACGGGCGGGGACAGGGGGCCTGGGGCCAACGTCCTGACTTTC
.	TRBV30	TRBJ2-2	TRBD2	CAWSVRGRETGELFF	TGTGCCTGGAGTGTACGGGGGAGGGAGACCGGGGAGCTGTTTTTT
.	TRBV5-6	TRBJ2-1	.	CASSLAEGDEQFF	TGTGCCAGCAGCTTGGCCGAGGGGGACGAGCAGTTCTTC
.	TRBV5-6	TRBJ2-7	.	CASSGGTVYEQYF	TGTGCCAGCAGCGGCGGGACAGTCTACGAGCAGTACTTC
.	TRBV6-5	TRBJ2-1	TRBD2	CASSYGAGGDEQFF	TGTGCCAGCAGTTACGGAGCGGGGGGGGATGAGCAGTTCTTC
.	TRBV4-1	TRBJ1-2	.	CASSRGGSGNGYTF	TGCGCCAGCAGCCGGGGCGGGTCAGGGAATGGCTACACCTTC
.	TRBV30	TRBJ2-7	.	CAWSGRSYEQYF	TGTGCCTGGAGTGGAAGATCCTACGAGCAGTACTTC
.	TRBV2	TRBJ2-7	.	CASSEIDFSYEQYF	TGTGCCAGCAGTGAAATTGACTTCTCCTACGAGCAGTACTTC
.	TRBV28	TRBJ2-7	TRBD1	CASRDRAYEQYF	TGTGCCTCCCGGGACAGGGCTTACGAGCAGTACTTC
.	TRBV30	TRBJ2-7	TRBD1	CAWSVLGQGDLSYEQYF	TGTGCCTGGAGTGTTTTGGGACAGGGGGACCTCTCCTACGAGCAGTACTTC
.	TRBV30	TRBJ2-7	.	CAWSEWGRRTYEQYF	TGTGCCTGGAGTGAGTGGGGGAGAAGGACCTACGAGCAGTACTTC
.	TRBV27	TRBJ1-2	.	CASSQGNRFGGYTF	TGTGCCAGCAGCCAGGGGAACCGTTTCGGTGGCTACACCTTC
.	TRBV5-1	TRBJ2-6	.	CASSLAAGANVLTF	TGCGCCAGCAGCTTGGCCGCGGGGGCCAACGTCCTGACTTTC
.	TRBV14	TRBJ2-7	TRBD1	CASSQVTPGQGSYEQYF	TGTGCCAGCAGCCAAGTTACTCCGGGACAGGGCTCCTACGAGCAGTACTTC
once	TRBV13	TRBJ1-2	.	CASSLGPGTGYGYTF	TGTGCCAGCAGCTTAGGCCCGGGGACGGGCTATGGCTACACCTTC